The source of this TCR beta chain is a study of T cells expressing NK-cell markers. Regarding the study as a whole: Unclear, still, was the HCMV specificity of the expanded NKG2C+ T cell clones. Leadership of the CD3+CD56-NKG2C+ fraction also belonged to these clonotypes in several donors.

The CDR3 is made up of 14 amino acids. Germline V gives CDR1 DFQATT, CDR2 SNEGSKA (reference sequence). Concerning this clonotype: The antigen is not known.

From its re-call of the 5' RACE reads, TCRdb lists each CDR3 protein once, without DNA. This sample's table has some 500,000 distinct CDR3 sequences. This sequence joins TRBV20-1 and TRBJ2-5. The sequence came from a woman between 50 and 59 years old in good health. The sample comprised blood T cells: a sorted CD56 or NKG2C T cell subset, CD4+ or CD8+ T cells, or bulk PBMC T cells (not recorded which). The CDR3: CSANGFRTQETQYF.